Listed here is a single T cell receptor (beta chain). In this sample, this clonotype turned up many times. Its antigen is unknown. Base qualities are not provided; no much larger clone lies one nucleotide away. The source of the sample is a study of CD8+CD57+ T cells in acquired aplastic anemia (dated by TCRdb to 2017 to 2018). For the wider study: Extracted DNA from sorted CD4+ and CD8+ cells averaged around 3.5 ug, ranging from about 0.18 to 27.4 ug. An average of approximately 10 million reads for CD4+ cells and approximately 11 million reads for CD8+ cells was obtained from healthy donor samples. What the work shows at the level of the full study, not this receptor alone: Over 25 CD8+ CDR3 sequences were found in both patients and controls but appeared to be highly expressed in patients and within the immunodominant clones of the patients. No significant difference in CD8+ Simpson's diversity was found between patients and healthy controls (P=0.060).

In this study, sorted CD4+ and CD8+ T cells from the blood of healthy subjects and of severe aplastic anemia patients had their TCR repertoires deep-sequenced. Ficoll-Paque density gradient centrifugation was used to isolate peripheral blood mononuclear cells. CD4+ and CD8+ T cells were sorted by FACS or magnetic beads before DNA extraction. TCR beta VDJ combination and CDR3 sequence profiling used genomic DNA as the template. TCR repertoire sequencing was run on an Illumina HiSeq 2000. The source study handled its data this way. Repertoire assessment relied on Simpson's diversity index, CDR3 size and DJ length profiles, and TRBV/TRBJ rearrangement plots. The most abundant DNA sequence in the deep sequencing data was taken as the immunodominant clone. CDR3 amino acid sequences were screened for sharing across subjects and compared with published repertoires and the VDJdb database. TCRdb handled the public reads itself, with Q25 trimming in fastp and clone calling in MiXCR, and kept productive beta chains. Rows matching on CDR3 protein sequence are summarized as one entry with the most common DNA and genes. What appears here as the V and J calls and clone size reflects TCRdb's work, not the paper's. Here the sample has some 200,000 distinct CDR3 sequences; about a third occur a single time. The ten largest account for 1.1% of the sample.

This TCR derives from a human donor in good health, serving as a control. The specimen sequenced was sorted CD4+, CD8+, or CD8+CD57+ T cells (not recorded which) from PBMCs.

The CDR3 reads as follows: CSAGSGTGRYF. DNA sequence: TGCAGTGCTGGGTCCGGGACAGGAAGATACTTC. The rearranged segments are TRBV20-1 and TRBJ2-4; 8 bases in the middle match TRBD1. Measured from the cysteine to the phenylalanine, the CDR3 is 11 residues long. Only the CDR3 region is kept as DNA, spanning 33 bases read in frame from base 1. Compared with germline, V lacks 5 bases and J lacks 16 bases; bases without a gene match: 10. As encoded in the germline V gene (reference sequence), CDR1 is DFQATT while CDR2 is SNEGSKA.